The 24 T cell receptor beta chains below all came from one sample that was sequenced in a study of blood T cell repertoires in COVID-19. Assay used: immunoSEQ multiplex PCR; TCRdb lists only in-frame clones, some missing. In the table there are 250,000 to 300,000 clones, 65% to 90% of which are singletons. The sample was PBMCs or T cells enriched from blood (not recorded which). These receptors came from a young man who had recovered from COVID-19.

Written as DNA, the CDR3 is TGTGCCAGCAGGAGACTAGCGGGGAACCTCAATGAGCAGTTCTTC. It translates to CASRRLAGNLNEQFF. The chain carries TRBV6-5 and TRBJ2-1; TRBD2 matches 11 bases. V was pared by 6 bases and J by 6 bases, with 7 bases of the junction left unmatched. From germline, CDR1 is MNHEY and CDR2 SVGAGI. There are 15 residues in the CDR3.

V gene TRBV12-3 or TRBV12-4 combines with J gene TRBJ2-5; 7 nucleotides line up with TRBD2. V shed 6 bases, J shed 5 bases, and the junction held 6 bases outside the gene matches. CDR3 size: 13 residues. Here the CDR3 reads CASRLGGGETQYF. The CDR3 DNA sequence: TGTGCCAGCAGGCTGGGGGGGGGTGAGACCCAGTACTTC.

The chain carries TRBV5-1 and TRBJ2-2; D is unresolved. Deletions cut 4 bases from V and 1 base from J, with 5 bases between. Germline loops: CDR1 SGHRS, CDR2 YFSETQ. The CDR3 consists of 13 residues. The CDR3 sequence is CASSRLNTGELFF. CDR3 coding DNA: TGCGCCAGCAGCCGACTGAACACCGGGGAGCTGTTTTTT.

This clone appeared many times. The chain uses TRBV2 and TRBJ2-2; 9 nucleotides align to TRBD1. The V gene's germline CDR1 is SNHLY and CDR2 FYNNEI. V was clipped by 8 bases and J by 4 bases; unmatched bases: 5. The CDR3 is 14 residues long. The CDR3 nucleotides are TGTGCCAGCCGGGACAGGGTGGGCACCGGGGAGCTGTTTTTT. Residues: CASRDRVGTGELFF. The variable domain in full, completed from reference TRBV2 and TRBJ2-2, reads EPEVTQTPSHQVTQMGQEVILRCVPISNHLYFYWYRQILGQKVEFLVSFYNNEISEKSEIFDDQFSVERPDGSNFTLKIRSTKLEDSAMYFCASRDRVGTGELFFGEGSRLTVL.

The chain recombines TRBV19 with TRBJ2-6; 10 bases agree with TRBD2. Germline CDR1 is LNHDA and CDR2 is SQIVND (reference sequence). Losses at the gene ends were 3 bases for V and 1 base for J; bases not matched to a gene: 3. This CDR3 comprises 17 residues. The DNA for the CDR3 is TGTGCCAGTAGTATCCTAGCGGGAGCTTCTGGGGCCAACGTCCTGACTTTC. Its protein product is CASSILAGASGANVLTF.

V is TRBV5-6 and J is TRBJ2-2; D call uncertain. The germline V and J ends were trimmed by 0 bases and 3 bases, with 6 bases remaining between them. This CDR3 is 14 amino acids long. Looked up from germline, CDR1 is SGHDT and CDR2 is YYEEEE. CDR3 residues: CASSLGRDTGELFF. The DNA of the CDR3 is TGTGCCAGCAGCTTGGGACGGGACACCGGGGAGCTGTTTTTT.

This CDR3 is CASTLNHRGVGSTDTQYF. The CDR3, as DNA: TGTGCCAGCACCTTAAACCACAGGGGAGTGGGTAGCACAGATACGCAGTATTTT. V is TRBV6-7 and J is TRBJ2-3; 7 nucleotides align to TRBD1. TRBV6-7 is treated as an ORF (open reading frame) with a function not yet certain. The CDR3 has 18 amino acids. After removal of 7 bases from V and 0 bases from J, the junction contained 16 bases not matched to a gene.

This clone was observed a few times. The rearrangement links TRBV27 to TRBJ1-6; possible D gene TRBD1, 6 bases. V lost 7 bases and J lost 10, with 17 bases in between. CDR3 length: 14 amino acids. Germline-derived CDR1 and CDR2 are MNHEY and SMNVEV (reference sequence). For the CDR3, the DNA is TGTGCCAGCACCCCCGGGCAGGGGCCGTCACCCCTCCACTTT. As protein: CASTPGQGPSPLHF.

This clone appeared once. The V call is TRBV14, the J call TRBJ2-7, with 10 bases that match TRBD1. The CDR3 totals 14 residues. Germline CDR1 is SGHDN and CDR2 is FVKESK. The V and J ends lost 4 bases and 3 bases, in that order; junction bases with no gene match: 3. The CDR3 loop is CASSLWDRGYEQYF. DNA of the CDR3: TGTGCCAGCAGCCTCTGGGACAGGGGCTACGAGCAGTACTTC.

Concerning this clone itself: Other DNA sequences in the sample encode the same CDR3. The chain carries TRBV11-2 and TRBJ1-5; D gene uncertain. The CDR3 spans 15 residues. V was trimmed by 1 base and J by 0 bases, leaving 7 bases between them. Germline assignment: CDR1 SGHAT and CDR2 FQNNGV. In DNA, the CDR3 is TGTGCCAGCAGCTTAGGGCAGTATAGCAATCAGCCCCAGCATTTT. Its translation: CASSLGQYSNQPQHF. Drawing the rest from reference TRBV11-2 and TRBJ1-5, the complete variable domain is EAGVAQSPRYKIIEKRQSVAFWCNPISGHATLYWYQQILGQGPKLLIQFQNNGVVDDSQLPKDRFSAERLKGVDSTLKIQPAKLEDSAVYLCASSLGQYSNQPQHFGDGTRLSIL.

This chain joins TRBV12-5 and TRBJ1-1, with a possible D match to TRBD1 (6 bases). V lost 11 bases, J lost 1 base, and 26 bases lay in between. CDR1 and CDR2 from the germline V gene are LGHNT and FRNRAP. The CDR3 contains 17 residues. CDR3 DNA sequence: TGTGCTGGAGGAACTCTCTCAGACCGGGGGGCGAACACTGAAGCTTTCTTT. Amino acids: CAGGTLSDRGANTEAFF.

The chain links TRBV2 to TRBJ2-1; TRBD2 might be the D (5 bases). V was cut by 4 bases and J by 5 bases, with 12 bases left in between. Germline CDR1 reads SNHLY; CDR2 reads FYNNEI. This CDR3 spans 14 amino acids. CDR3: CASSAGSSHNEQFF. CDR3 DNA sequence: TGTGCCAGCAGTGCGGGAAGTTCCCACAATGAGCAGTTCTTC.

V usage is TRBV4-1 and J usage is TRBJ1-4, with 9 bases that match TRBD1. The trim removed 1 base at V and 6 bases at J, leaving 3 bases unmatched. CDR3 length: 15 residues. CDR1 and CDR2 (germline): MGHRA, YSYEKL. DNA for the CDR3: TGCGCCAGCAGCCAAGGACAGGGGGTAGATGAAAAACTGTTTTTT. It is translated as CASSQGQGVDEKLFF.

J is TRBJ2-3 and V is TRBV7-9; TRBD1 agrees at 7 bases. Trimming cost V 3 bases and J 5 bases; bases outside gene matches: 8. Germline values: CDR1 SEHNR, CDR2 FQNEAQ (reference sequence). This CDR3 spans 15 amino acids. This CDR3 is CASSFRGGGGDTQYF. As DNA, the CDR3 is TGTGCCAGCAGCTTTCGAGGGGGCGGCGGAGATACGCAGTATTTT.

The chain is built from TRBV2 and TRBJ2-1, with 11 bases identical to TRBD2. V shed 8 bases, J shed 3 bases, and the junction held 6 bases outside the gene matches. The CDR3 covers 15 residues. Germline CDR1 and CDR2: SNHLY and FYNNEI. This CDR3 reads CASWRGLADYNEQFF. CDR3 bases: TGTGCCAGCTGGAGGGGACTAGCGGACTACAATGAGCAGTTCTTC.

Here the CDR3 reads CASSQDVTGRSLYEQYF. CDR3 coding DNA: TGCGCCAGCAGCCAAGATGTTACAGGCCGTTCTCTCTACGAGCAGTACTTC. V gene TRBV4-1 combines with J gene TRBJ2-7, with a tentative D call TRBD1 (5 bases). This CDR3 has 17 amino acids. Germline lookup yields CDR1 MGHRA and CDR2 YSYEKL. The V end was cut by 0 bases, the J end by 3 bases, with 18 bases between.

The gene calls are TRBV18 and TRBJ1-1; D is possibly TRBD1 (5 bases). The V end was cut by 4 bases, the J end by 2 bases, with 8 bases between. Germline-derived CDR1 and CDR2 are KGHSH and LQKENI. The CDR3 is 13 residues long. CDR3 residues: CASSLTVNTEAFF. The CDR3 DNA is TGTGCCAGCTCACTGACAGTTAACACTGAAGCTTTCTTT.

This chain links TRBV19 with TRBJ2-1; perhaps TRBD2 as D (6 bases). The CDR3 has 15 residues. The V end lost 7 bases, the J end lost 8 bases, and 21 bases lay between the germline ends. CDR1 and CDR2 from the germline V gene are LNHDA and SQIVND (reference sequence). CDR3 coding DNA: TGTGCCAGTATCGATCGGGGAGGTTCGGTCTATGAGCAGTTCTTC. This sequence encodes CASIDRGGSVYEQFF. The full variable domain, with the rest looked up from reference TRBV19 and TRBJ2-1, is DGGITQSPKYLFRKEGQNVTLSCEQNLNHDAMYWYRQDPGQGLRLIYYSQIVNDFQKGDIAEGYSVSREKKESFPLTVTSAQKNPTAFYLCASIDRGGSVYEQFFGPGTRLTVL.

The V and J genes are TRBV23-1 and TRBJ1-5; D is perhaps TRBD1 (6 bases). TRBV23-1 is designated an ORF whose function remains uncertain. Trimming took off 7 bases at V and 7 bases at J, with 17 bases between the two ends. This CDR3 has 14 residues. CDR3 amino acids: CASICGGGGQPQHF. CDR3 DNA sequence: TGCGCCAGCATTTGTGGGGGGGGCGGCCAGCCCCAGCATTTT.

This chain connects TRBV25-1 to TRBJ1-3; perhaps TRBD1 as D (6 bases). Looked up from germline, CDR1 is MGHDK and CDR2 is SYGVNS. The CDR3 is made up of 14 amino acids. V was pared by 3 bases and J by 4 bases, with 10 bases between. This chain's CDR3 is CASSDPGAGNTIYF. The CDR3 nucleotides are TGTGCCAGCAGTGACCCAGGGGCCGGAAACACCATATATTTT. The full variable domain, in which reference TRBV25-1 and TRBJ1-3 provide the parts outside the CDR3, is EADIYQTPRYLVIGTGKKITLECSQTMGHDKMYWYQQDPGMELHLIHYSYGVNSTEKGDLSSESTVSRIRTEHFPLTLESARPSHTSQYLCASSDPGAGNTIYFGEGSWLTVV.

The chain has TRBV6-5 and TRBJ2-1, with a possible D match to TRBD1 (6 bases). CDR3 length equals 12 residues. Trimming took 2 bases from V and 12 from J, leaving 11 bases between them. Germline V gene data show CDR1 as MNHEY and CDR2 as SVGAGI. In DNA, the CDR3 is TGTGCCAGCAGTTACGTTGGGGGCGCGCAGTTCTTC. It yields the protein CASSYVGGAQFF.

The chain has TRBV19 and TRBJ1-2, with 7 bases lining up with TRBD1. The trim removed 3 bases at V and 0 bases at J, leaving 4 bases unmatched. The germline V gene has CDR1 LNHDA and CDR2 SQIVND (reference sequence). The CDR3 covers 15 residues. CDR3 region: CASSIPQGANYGYTF. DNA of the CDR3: TGTGCCAGTAGTATCCCCCAGGGGGCTAACTATGGCTACACCTTC. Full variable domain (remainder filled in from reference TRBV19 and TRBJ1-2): DGGITQSPKYLFRKEGQNVTLSCEQNLNHDAMYWYRQDPGQGLRLIYYSQIVNDFQKGDIAEGYSVSREKKESFPLTVTSAQKNPTAFYLCASSIPQGANYGYTFGSGTRLTVV.

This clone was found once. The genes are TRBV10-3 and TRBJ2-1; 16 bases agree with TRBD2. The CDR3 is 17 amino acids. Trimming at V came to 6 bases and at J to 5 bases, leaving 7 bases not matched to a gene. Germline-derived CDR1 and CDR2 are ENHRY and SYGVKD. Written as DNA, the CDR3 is TGTGCCATCAGACCGGGACTAGCGGGAGGGCCGGACAATGAGCAGTTCTTC. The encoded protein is CAIRPGLAGGPDNEQFF.

CDR3: CASSLSPAGGYTEAFF. CDR3 coding DNA: TGTGCCAGCAGTTTATCTCCGGCAGGGGGCTACACTGAAGCTTTCTTT. This rearrangement joins TRBV27 to TRBJ1-1, with 8 nucleotides matching TRBD1. The CDR3 totals 16 residues. Germline V CDR1 and CDR2: MNHEY, SMNVEV (reference sequence). V gave up 0 bases and J gave up 3 bases; unmatched junction bases: 6.